The entry below describes one TCR beta chain. Its antigen is currently not known. The input lacks base qualities; no much larger clone sits a single base away. The data were produced on an Illumina HiSeq 1500. TCRdb itself trimmed the public reads at Q25 with fastp, ran MiXCR and retained productive beta chains. Here each entry gathers all rows of one CDR3 protein and keeps the most common genes and DNA. The sample contains roughly 300,000 distinct CDR3 sequences, more than 8% of them found a single time. Of the sample, around 4.5% falls within the top ten clones. From the germline V gene (reference sequence), CDR1 is DFQATT and CDR2 is SNEGSKA. The trim is 5 bases for V and 6 bases for J, with a gap of 13 bases between the germline ends. Inclusive of the bounding cysteine and phenylalanine, the CDR3 is 12 residues long. This entry keeps only the CDR3 DNA: 36 bases, framed from base 1. The record originates from a study of T cell repertoires in cytomegalovirus infection (dated 2019 in TCRdb). As for the study more broadly: Donor HLA type was relevant to the analysis, as public TCR beta signatures indicated carriage of CMV infection together with the matching HLA type. Overall results and qualifications from the work: In the ex vivo response, HLA-C-restricted CMV-specific TCR beta clonotypes were dominant, and in two of eight donors the single most frequent clonotype came from this HLA-C-restricted group. In both this cohort and an independent approximately 400-donor cohort, the cumulative frequency of public TCR beta family members distinguished carriers of CMV infection plus the relevant HLA type.

This sequence was found in a human donor in good health (CMV status not recorded). Some clones in this sample may be carry-over from other donors' samples. Sequencing was done on a sample of PBMCs. Here the chain combines TRBV20-1 and TRBJ2-5; TRBD1 is perhaps the D gene, given 7 matching bases. The CDR3 protein sequence reads: CSAGGTAKTQYF. The DNA sequence follows: TGCAGTGCTGGCGGGACAGCGAAGACCCAGTACTTC.